This is a list of T cell receptor beta chains from one sample in a study of beta chain features in type 1 diabetes. Sequenced by immunoSEQ multiplex PCR; TCRdb stores in-frame clones only, minus some. The data contain a few hundred thousand clones, over 8.5% of them singletons. The sample comprised central memory CD4+ T cells from blood. These receptor sequences come from a man aged 25-40 years with type 1 diabetes. CDR3s include the opening cysteine and the closing phenylalanine or tryptophan. D genes are given only for firm matches. Only part of the rows carry a size: once, few, many, or a class if the clone is expanded.

cdr3_aa,cdr3_nt,j_call,clone_size,v_call,d_call
CASGLLLAGHTGELFF,TGTGCTAGTGGTTTGTTGCTAGCGGGCCACACCGGGGAGCTGTTTTTT,TRBJ2-2,once,TRBV12-5,TRBD2
CASSQESAGNTGELFF,TGCGCCAGCAGCCAAGAATCAGCGGGAAACACCGGGGAGCTGTTTTTT,TRBJ2-2,many,TRBV4-3,TRBD2
CASSGQGSVYNEQFF,TGTGCCAGCAGCGGGCAGGGATCGGTATACAATGAGCAGTTCTTC,TRBJ2-1,.,TRBV7-9,.
CASRVAESTDTQYF,TGTGCCAGCAGGGTGGCAGAGAGCACAGATACGCAGTATTTT,TRBJ2-3,few,TRBV7-6,.
CASTEGGQVDEQFF,TGTGCCAGCACCGAGGGGGGGCAGGTCGATGAGCAGTTCTTC,TRBJ2-1,.,TRBV11-2,.
CASQGMNTEAFF,TGTGCCTCCCAGGGCATGAACACTGAAGCTTTCTTT,TRBJ1-1,.,TRBV19,.
CAWNLAVEQFF,TGTGCCTGGAACCTAGCGGTTGAGCAGTTCTTC,TRBJ2-1,few,TRBV30,TRBD2
CSVEAFRDTQYF,TGCAGCGTTGAAGCCTTCAGAGATACGCAGTATTTT,TRBJ2-3,.,TRBV29-1,.
CASSRQGWDTEAFF,TGCGCCAGCAGCCGACAGGGTTGGGACACTGAAGCTTTCTTT,TRBJ1-1,few,TRBV4-1,TRBD1
CASSAARDNQPQHF,TGTGCCAGCAGCGCGGCACGCGACAATCAGCCCCAGCATTTT,TRBJ1-5,few,TRBV9,.
CASWRKATGELFF,TGTGCCAGCTGGAGAAAAGCCACCGGGGAGCTGTTTTTT,TRBJ2-2,.,TRBV6-5,.
CASSAKGDTGELFF,TGTGCCAGCAGCGCCAAAGGGGACACCGGGGAGCTGTTTTTT,TRBJ2-2,many,TRBV5-5,.
CASSQDRISYEQYF,TGTGCCAGCAGCCAGGACAGGATTTCCTACGAGCAGTACTTC,TRBJ2-7,.,TRBV2,TRBD1
CASRDLGTSAYEQYF,TGTGCCAGCAGGGACCTCGGGACTAGCGCCTACGAGCAGTACTTC,TRBJ2-7,.,TRBV6-6,TRBD2
CASSRLAGQETQYF,TGTGCCAGCAGTAGACTAGCGGGGCAAGAGACCCAGTACTTC,TRBJ2-5,.,TRBV28,TRBD2
CASSVRGKVNTGELFF,TGTGCCAGCAGCGTGAGGGGTAAGGTGAACACCGGGGAGCTGTTTTTT,TRBJ2-2,.,TRBV9,.
CASSRQDQETQYF,TGTGCCAGCAGTCGACAAGACCAAGAGACCCAGTACTTC,TRBJ2-5,.,TRBV28,.
CASSLDQGGSSSYNEQFF,TGTGCCAGCAGCTTAGATCAGGGGGGGTCCAGCTCCTACAATGAGCAGTTCTTC,TRBJ2-1,.,TRBV11-2,.
CASSSRDLSYTF,TGTGCCAGCAGCTCCAGGGACCTGAGCTACACCTTC,TRBJ1-2,few,TRBV7-2,.
CASSLLDRANTEAFF,TGTGCCAGCAGCTTATTGGACAGGGCGAACACTGAAGCTTTCTTT,TRBJ1-1,many,TRBV5-6,TRBD1
CASSLKDAQTQYF,TGTGCCAGCAGCTTAAAGGACGCCCAGACCCAGTACTTC,TRBJ2-5,.,TRBV13,.
CASSQGKAGEVEQFF,TGCGCCAGCAGCCAAGGAAAAGCGGGAGAGGTTGAGCAGTTCTTC,TRBJ2-1,.,TRBV4-1,TRBD2
CASSPTGLGLGNTIYF,TGTGCCAGCAGCCCCACCGGACTTGGGCTCGGAAACACCATATATTTT,TRBJ1-3,.,TRBV7-9,.
CSVDSRSLGNEQFF,TGCAGCGTTGATTCCCGGTCCCTCGGGAATGAGCAGTTCTTC,TRBJ2-1,few,TRBV29-1,.
CATSRGGGRYYEQYF,TGTGCCACCAGCAGAGGAGGCGGGAGGTACTACGAGCAGTACTTC,TRBJ2-7,few,TRBV15,TRBD2
CSARRAYEQYF,TGCAGTGCTCGAAGAGCCTACGAGCAGTACTTC,TRBJ2-7,few,TRBV20-1,.
CASQQGGGTDTQYF,TGTGCCAGCCAACAGGGAGGAGGCACAGATACGCAGTATTTT,TRBJ2-3,.,TRBV28,.
CASSLLAGDVGEQYF,TGTGCCAGCTCACTCCTAGCGGGAGATGTGGGGGAGCAGTACTTC,TRBJ2-7,.,TRBV18,TRBD2
CAISESGSSGANVLTF,TGTGCCATCAGTGAGTCCGGCAGCTCTGGGGCCAACGTCCTGACTTTC,TRBJ2-6,many,TRBV10-3,.
CSANRDSATEAFF,TGCAGCGCTAACCGGGATTCGGCCACTGAAGCTTTCTTT,TRBJ1-1,.,TRBV29-1,.
CASSSGTSGPDTQYF,TGTGCCAGCAGCTCAGGGACTAGCGGCCCAGATACGCAGTATTTT,TRBJ2-3,few,TRBV7-2,TRBD2
CAIENQPQHF,TGTGCAATTGAGAATCAGCCCCAGCATTTT,TRBJ1-5,few,TRBV7-9,.
CASSAGQPNTEAFF,TGTGCCAGCAGCGCGGGACAGCCGAACACTGAAGCTTTCTTT,TRBJ1-1,few,TRBV5-4,TRBD1
CASSQIRGLETQYF,TGCGCCAGCAGCCAAATCCGGGGATTAGAGACCCAGTACTTC,TRBJ2-5,.,TRBV4-1,.
CASSFQARADEQFF,TGTGCCAGCAGCTTTCAGGCGAGGGCAGATGAGCAGTTCTTC,TRBJ2-1,.,TRBV11-3,.
CASSYQADTQYF,TGTGCCAGCTCATATCAGGCGGATACGCAGTATTTT,TRBJ2-3,.,TRBV18,.
CASSLGLAGIKFF,TGTGCCAGCAGTTTGGGACTAGCGGGAATAAAGTTCTTC,TRBJ2-1,few,TRBV6-5,TRBD2
CASSQDSGNTEAFF,TGTGCCAGCAGCCAAGATTCAGGGAACACTGAAGCTTTCTTT,TRBJ1-1,.,TRBV4-2,.
CASSRAEQETQYF,TGTGCCAGCTCGAGAGCGGAACAAGAGACCCAGTACTTC,TRBJ2-5,many,TRBV18,.
CAISITGNEQYF,TGTGCCATCAGTATTACAGGGAACGAGCAGTACTTC,TRBJ2-7,few,TRBV10-3,.
CASSRRLAGGTDTQYF,TGTGCCAGCAGCAGGAGACTAGCGGGAGGGACAGATACGCAGTATTTT,TRBJ2-3,.,TRBV5-4,TRBD2
CASSKNGLEQYF,TGCGCCAGCAGCAAAAATGGCCTAGAGCAGTACTTC,TRBJ2-7,many,TRBV4-3,.
CASSLSSGDVNTEAFF,TGTGCCAGCAGTTTATCCTCCGGGGACGTGAACACTGAAGCTTTCTTT,TRBJ1-1,.,TRBV28,.
CASRRDSMSSYEQYF,TGTGCCAGCAGGCGGGACTCCATGAGCTCCTACGAGCAGTACTTC,TRBJ2-7,few,TRBV6-4,.
CASSSPGWDKKGNTIYF,TGTGCCAGCAGTTCCCCCGGATGGGACAAAAAGGGAAACACCATATATTTT,TRBJ1-3,.,TRBV28,.
CAISRGAGEETQYF,TGTGCCATCTCAAGGGGGGCGGGAGAAGAGACCCAGTACTTC,TRBJ2-5,.,TRBV5-4,.
CATSRQSRTEAFF,TGTGCCACCAGCAGACAGAGTCGAACTGAAGCTTTCTTT,TRBJ1-1,few,TRBV15,.
CASSEQGVTGELFF,TGTGCCAGCAGTGAACAGGGGGTCACCGGGGAGCTGTTTTTT,TRBJ2-2,.,TRBV2,TRBD1
CASSLVGAHRNLAKNIQYF,TGTGCCAGCAGTTTAGTGGGGGCTCATAGAAACCTAGCCAAAAACATTCAGTACTTC,TRBJ2-4,few,TRBV27,.
CASSPDRDQPQHF,TGTGCCAGCAGCCCCGACAGAGACCAGCCCCAGCATTTT,TRBJ1-5,.,TRBV6-1,.
CASRQGAEWETQYF,TGTGCCAGTCGGCAGGGGGCGGAGTGGGAGACCCAGTACTTC,TRBJ2-5,.,TRBV19,TRBD1